This passage covers 7 T cell receptor beta chains from one sample sequenced in a study of blood T cell repertoires in COVID-19 (dated by TCRdb to 2020 to 2022). The receptor library was made with the immunoSEQ multiplex PCR assay. The table comes from immuneACCESS by way of TCRdb, which keeps in-frame sequences with V and J called. Part of the clones is missing from these tables; in studies checked, under half for an unresolved V gene and the rest for unknown reasons. The sample has 200,000 to 250,000 clones on record, around four fifths of them singletons. The ten largest clones take up about 10% of the sample. The sample consisted of peripheral blood. These receptors were obtained from a woman of 80 years or more with COVID-19, enrolled during active disease.

The chain carries TRBV5-1 and TRBJ1-1, with 8 bases identical to TRBD1. This CDR3 contains 15 residues. Germline V lookup: CDR1 SGHRS, CDR2 YFSETQ. V dropped 4 bases and J dropped 4; count of bases not matched to a gene: 9. CDR3 in DNA: TGCGCCAGCAGCCCCGGCCCGGGACAGGTCACTGAAGCTTTCTTT. Translated: CASSPGPGQVTEAFF.

The chain employs TRBV5-4 and TRBJ1-1; 7 nucleotides align to TRBD1. The V gene's germline CDR1 is SGHNT and CDR2 YYREEE (reference sequence). There are 11 residues in the CDR3. V shed 6 bases and J 11 bases; nucleotides not matched to a gene: 7. The CDR3 is CASTLRGRAFF. CDR3 DNA sequence: TGTGCCAGCACTCTGAGGGGGCGGGCTTTCTTT.

This clone came up a few times. The rearrangement links TRBV12-3 or TRBV12-4 to TRBJ2-5, with D perhaps TRBD2 (5 bases). V lost 1 base to trimming and J lost 2 bases, with 5 bases between them. The CDR3 runs to 13 residues. In DNA, the CDR3 is TGTGCCAGCAGTTTAGGCGGGCAAGAGACCCAGTACTTC. Translated, it gives CASSLGGQETQYF.

The chain couples TRBV28 to TRBJ2-3, with D possibly TRBD1 on 5 matching bases. CDR1 and CDR2 (germline): MDHEN, SYDVKM. The CDR3 has 14 amino acids. V was trimmed by 7 bases and J by 7 bases, leaving 18 bases between them. The DNA of the CDR3 is TGTGCCAGCACCTCGCCAGGGCGTTCGAATACGCAGTATTTT. Translated, it gives CASTSPGRSNTQYF.

This chain links TRBV5-1 with TRBJ2-5; possible D gene TRBD2, 6 bases. Trimming took off 0 bases at V and 5 bases at J, with 11 bases between the two ends. The germline gives CDR1 SGHRS, CDR2 YFSETQ. The length of the CDR3 is 14 residues. Here the CDR3 DNA reads TGCGCCAGCAGCTTGGGGGCCAGCGGGGAGACCCAGTACTTC. Protein sequence: CASSLGASGETQYF.

CDR3 amino acids: CASSGSTGFYEQYF. The CDR3 coding sequence is TGCGCCAGCAGCGGCAGTACCGGGTTTTACGAGCAGTACTTC. V is TRBV4-1 and J is TRBJ2-7; D remains ambiguous. Trimming shortened V by 5 bases and J by 4 bases, and 15 bases separated the two germline ends. Germline lookup yields CDR1 MGHRA and CDR2 YSYEKL. The CDR3 runs to 14 residues.

The chain is built from TRBV30 and TRBJ1-1; D unclear. V gave up 2 bases and J gave up 10 bases, with 17 bases separating them. Germline lookup yields CDR1 GTSNPN and CDR2 SVGIG (reference sequence). The CDR3 spans 13 residues. The CDR3 sequence is CAWSQLITRGAFF. CDR3 nucleotide sequence: TGTGCCTGGAGTCAACTCATTACACGGGGAGCTTTCTTT. Variable domain in full (rest from reference TRBV30 and TRBJ1-1): SQTIHQWPATLVQPVGSPLSLECTVEGTSNPNLYWYRQAAGRGLQLLFYSVGIGQISSEVPQNLSASRPQDRQFILSSKKLLLSDSGFYLCAWSQLITRGAFFGQGTRLTVV.